Below are 23 T cell receptor beta chains sequenced from a single sample in a study of PD-L1 blockade in urothelial cancer. Documented time point: pretreatment peripheral blood. Only in-frame clones appear in the TCRdb table, and some are missing; sequencing was by immunoSEQ multiplex PCR. The repertoire holds 32,000 or so clones, with roughly 84% as singletons. Here the sequenced sample was PBMCs, taken around atezolizumab (anti-PD-L1) treatment. These receptors all stem from a man between 60 and 75 years old with urothelial cancer.

CDR3 sequence: CASRLEREVGTGELFF. The DNA of the CDR3 is TGTGCAAGTCGCTTGGAGCGGGAGGTGGGGACCGGGGAGCTGTTTTTT. The chain couples TRBV12-2 to TRBJ2-2; the table's D gene call, TRBD2, was not cross checked with the DNA. TRBV12-2 is classified as a pseudogene. The CDR3 is made up of 16 amino acids.

This chain uses TRBV19 with TRBJ1-1, with D hard to call. The V and J ends lost 1 base and 6 bases respectively, with 15 bases between them. CDR1 and CDR2 (germline): LNHDA, SQIVND (reference sequence). The CDR3 is 15 residues long. The CDR3 nucleotides are TGTGCCAGTAGTATAGTCGGCCTTGGAGGAGCTGAAGCTTTCTTT. Translating gives CASSIVGLGGAEAFF.

The chain recombines TRBV5-1 with TRBJ2-3; D ambiguous. From germline, CDR1 is SGHRS and CDR2 YFSETQ. Trimming removed 4 bases from V and 4 bases from J, with 10 bases in between. CDR3 length: 13 residues. As DNA, the CDR3 is TGCGCCAGCAGCCCCTACCGCCCAGATACGCAGTATTTT. Protein product: CASSPYRPDTQYF. The full variable domain, rest sourced from reference TRBV5-1 and TRBJ2-3, is KAGVTQTPRYLIKTRGQQVTLSCSPISGHRSVSWYQQTPGQGLQFLFEYFSETQRNKGNFPGRFSGRQFSNSRSEMNVSTLELGDSALYLCASSPYRPDTQYFGPGTRLTVL.

V usage is TRBV5-1 and J usage is TRBJ1-5; 8 bases are shared with TRBD1. CDR1 and CDR2 from the germline V gene are SGHRS and YFSETQ. CDR3 size: 14 residues. Unmatched junction bases numbered 7, after V lost 4 bases and J lost 7 bases. In nucleotides, the CDR3 is TGCGCCAGCAGCATTGACAGGGGTCACCAGCCCCAGCATTTT. Translation gives CASSIDRGHQPQHF.

The gene calls are TRBV6-5 and TRBJ2-4; maybe TRBD2 (6 bases). CDR3 length: 13 residues. V was pared by 8 bases and J by 1 base, with 9 bases between. Germline values: CDR1 MNHEY, CDR2 SVGAGI. The CDR3 nucleotides are TGTGCCAGCGGTGGGAGGGCCAAAAACATTCAGTACTTC. Translating gives CASGGRAKNIQYF.

The chain is built from TRBV11-2 and TRBJ2-7; D may be TRBD2 (6 bases). CDR1 and CDR2 (germline): SGHAT, FQNNGV. Trimming stripped 7 bases from V and 1 base from J, with 20 bases between. The CDR3 contains 16 residues. The CDR3 is CASTITGSGFSYEQYF. CDR3 nucleotide sequence: TGTGCCAGCACTATTACTGGTAGCGGATTTTCCTACGAGCAGTACTTC.

V usage is TRBV6-6 and J usage is TRBJ2-4; tentative D call: TRBD2 (6 bases). Germline V gene data show CDR1 as MNHNY and CDR2 as SVGAGI (reference sequence). With 6 bases removed from V and 6 bases from J, the gap between germline ends came to 9 bases. The CDR3 has 12 residues. The CDR3 DNA reads as TGTGCCAGCAGCGCCGGGGGAAACATTCAGTACTTC. Protein sequence: CASSAGGNIQYF.

This sequence joins TRBV11-2 and TRBJ1-2, with 7 bases identical to TRBD1. J lost 3 bases, V lost 5 bases, and 6 bases had no gene match. The CDR3 runs to 14 residues. CDR1 SGHAT and CDR2 FQNNGV come from the germline V gene. CDR3 nucleotide sequence: TGTGCCAGCAGCCTACTCGGACAGGACTATGGCTACACCTTC. Its protein is CASSLLGQDYGYTF.

The rearrangement uses TRBV2 and TRBJ1-1; possible D gene TRBD1, 6 bases. CDR3 length: 13 amino acids. Germline V lookup: CDR1 SNHLY, CDR2 FYNNEI. V was trimmed by 6 bases and J by 6 bases, leaving 14 bases between them. The CDR3 loop is CASRTWGGSEAFF. CDR3 sequence (DNA): TGTGCCAGCAGGACCTGGGGGGGCTCTGAAGCTTTCTTT.

This clone was observed a handful of times. As DNA, the CDR3 is TGTGCCTGGGGGACAGGGACAGATACGCAGTATTTT. Its protein is CAWGTGTDTQYF. The chain employs TRBV30 and TRBJ2-3; TRBD1 matches at 9 bases. This CDR3 region has 12 residues. Trimming at V came to 5 bases and at J to 3 bases, leaving 0 bases not matched to a gene. Germline-derived CDR1 and CDR2 are GTSNPN and SVGIG (reference sequence).

The gene calls are TRBV11-3 and TRBJ2-1; perhaps TRBD2 as D (6 bases). The length of the CDR3 is 15 residues. Germline CDR1 and CDR2: SGHNT and YENEEA. Trimming left V 1 base short and J 3 bases short, with 10 bases between. CDR3 protein: CASSLGRDFYNEQFF. CDR3 nucleotide sequence: TGTGCCAGCAGCTTAGGTCGGGACTTCTACAATGAGCAGTTCTTC.

The chain links TRBV7-8 to TRBJ1-4; 7 nucleotides align to TRBD1. J lost 8 bases, V lost 6 bases, and 9 bases had no gene match. This CDR3 region has 14 residues. Looked up from germline, CDR1 is SGHVS and CDR2 is FQNEAQ. CDR3 in DNA: TGTGCCAGCAGGCACAGGGGACGGGAGGAAAAACTGTTTTTT. It encodes CASRHRGREEKLFF. Complete variable domain (other parts from reference TRBV7-8 and TRBJ1-4): GAGVSQSPRYKVAKRGQDVALRCDPISGHVSLFWYQQALGQGPEFLTYFQNEAQLDKSGLPSDRFFAERPEGSVSTLKIQRTQQEDSAVYLCASRHRGREEKLFFGSGTQLSVL.

This chain joins TRBV4-1 and TRBJ2-6, with unresolved D. The CDR3 sequence is 17 residues long. Per germline, CDR1 MGHRA and CDR2 YSYEKL. Trimming removed 1 base from V and 0 bases from J, with 10 bases in between. This CDR3 reads CASSQATTLSGANVLTF. In DNA form, the CDR3 reads TGCGCCAGCAGCCAAGCTACGACACTCTCTGGGGCCAACGTCCTGACTTTC.

V and J are TRBV7-9 and TRBJ2-7, with TRBD1 matching 7 bases. The CDR3 runs to 13 residues. Germline loops: CDR1 SEHNR, CDR2 FQNEAQ (reference sequence). V trimming: 5 bases; J trimming: 4 bases; junction bases outside the gene matches: 5. The CDR3 reads CASSLTGAYEQYF. The CDR3 DNA is TGTGCCAGCAGCCTTACAGGGGCGTACGAGCAGTACTTC.

The chain couples TRBV9 to TRBJ2-7; 9 nucleotides match TRBD2. The CDR3 covers 15 residues. CDR1 and CDR2 from the germline V gene are SGDLS and YYNGEE. The J segment lost 2 bases and the V segment lost 0 bases, leaving 3 bases of the junction unmatched. CDR3 nucleotides: TGTGCCAGCAGCGTAGCTAGCGGGATCCCCTACGAGCAGTACTTC. Protein product: CASSVASGIPYEQYF.

This clone was seen a handful of times. The rearrangement uses TRBV28 and TRBJ1-2; 12 positions agree with TRBD1. The trim removed 7 bases at V and 4 bases at J, leaving 7 bases unmatched. This CDR3 is built from 15 residues. The V gene's germline CDR1 is MDHEN and CDR2 SYDVKM. The CDR3 loop reads CASTTGQGAGYGYTF. DNA for the CDR3: TGTGCCAGCACAACGGGACAGGGGGCCGGCTATGGCTACACCTTC.

The V gene is TRBV5-1, the J gene TRBJ2-7, with 9 bases aligning to TRBD2. V was pared by 7 bases and J by 2 bases, with 7 bases of the junction left unmatched. The CDR3 has 14 residues. CDR1 is SGHRS, CDR2 YFSETQ, per germline. The CDR3 protein is CASSSGIGTYEQYF. The CDR3 DNA sequence: TGCGCCAGCTCTAGCGGGATCGGCACCTACGAGCAGTACTTC.

There are a few counts of this clone. The chain links TRBV5-4 to TRBJ2-1; 7 nucleotides align to TRBD2. V trimming: 5 bases; J trimming: 1 base; junction bases outside the gene matches: 9. CDR1 and CDR2 (germline): SGHNT, YYREEE (reference sequence). There are 16 residues in the CDR3. In nucleotides, the CDR3 is TGTGCCAGCAGTCGAGGGCTAGCGGAGTCCTACAATGAGCAGTTCTTC. Translating gives CASSRGLAESYNEQFF.

The J gene is TRBJ1-5, the V gene TRBV7-2; D perhaps matches TRBD1 (5 bases). The V end lost 5 bases, the J end lost 7 bases, and 15 bases lay between the germline ends. Per germline, CDR1 SGHTA and CDR2 FQGNSA. CDR3 length equals 14 residues. Here the CDR3 reads CASSKQLGEQPQHF. The DNA for the CDR3 is TGTGCCAGCAGCAAGCAGTTAGGGGAACAGCCCCAGCATTTT.

J is TRBJ2-2 and V is TRBV10-1; maybe TRBD1 (6 bases). The CDR3 is made up of 14 amino acids. V gave up 4 bases and J gave up 7 bases, with 13 bases separating them. Germline CDR1 is WNHNN and CDR2 is SYGVQD (reference sequence). The CDR3 here is CASSGADSSGELFF. The DNA of the CDR3 is TGCGCCAGCAGTGGGGCGGACAGCAGCGGGGAGCTGTTTTTT.

The CDR3 bases are TGCGCCAGCAGCCCTAGCGGGGCCGACACAGATACGCAGTATTTT. As protein: CASSPSGADTDTQYF. The gene calls are TRBV5-1 and TRBJ2-3; TRBD2 matches 9 bases. CDR3 size: 15 residues. Germline lookup yields CDR1 SGHRS and CDR2 YFSETQ. V gave up 4 bases and J gave up 2 bases; unmatched junction bases: 5.

The rearrangement uses TRBV5-1 and TRBJ1-1; 7 bases agree with TRBD1. V shed 4 bases, J shed 3 bases, and the junction held 3 bases outside the gene matches. Looked up from germline, CDR1 is SGHRS and CDR2 is YFSETQ. The CDR3 runs to 13 residues. For the CDR3, the DNA is TGCGCCAGCAGCCGTGGACAGGACACTGAAGCTTTCTTT. Its protein is CASSRGQDTEAFF.

The chain couples TRBV7-8 to TRBJ2-6; 8 bases agree with TRBD1. There are 17 residues in the CDR3. Germline V lookup: CDR1 SGHVS, CDR2 FQNEAQ. The junction had 11 bases not matched to a gene; V was cut back by 10 bases and J by 0 bases. CDR3 sequence: CATTNRDRRSGANVLTF. DNA of the CDR3: TGTGCCACCACAAACCGGGACAGGCGCTCTGGGGCCAACGTCCTGACTTTC.